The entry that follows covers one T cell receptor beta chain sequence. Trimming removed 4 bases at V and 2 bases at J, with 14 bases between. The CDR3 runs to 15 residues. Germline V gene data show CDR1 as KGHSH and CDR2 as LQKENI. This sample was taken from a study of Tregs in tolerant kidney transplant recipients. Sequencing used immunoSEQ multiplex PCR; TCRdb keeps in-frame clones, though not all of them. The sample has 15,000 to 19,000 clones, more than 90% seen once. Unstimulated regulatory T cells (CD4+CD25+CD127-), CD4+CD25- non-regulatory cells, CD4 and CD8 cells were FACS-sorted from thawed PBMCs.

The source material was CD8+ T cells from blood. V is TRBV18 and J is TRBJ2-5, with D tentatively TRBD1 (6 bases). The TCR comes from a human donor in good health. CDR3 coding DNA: TGTGCCAGCTCACTCGTCTCTGGGACACAAGAGACCCAGTACTTC. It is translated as CASSLVSGTQETQYF.